The 20 T cell receptor beta chains given below trace back to one sample, sequenced in a study of a mutant IDH1 vaccine in newly diagnosed glioma. The time point is: week 5, during vaccination. All doses held 300 ug of mutant IDH1 20-mer peptide, with topical imiquimod. Profiling relied on immunoSEQ multiplex PCR, and the TCRdb table lists in-frame clones only, not all of them. Of tens of thousands of clones in the sample, about 91% were seen once. These receptors have no known antigen. The sample here was PBMCs, taken from a glioma patient whose treatment included an IDH1 peptide vaccine. Receptor source: a woman between 45 and 60 years old with glioma.

The rearrangement uses TRBV27 and TRBJ2-5; D is unclear. TRBJ2-7 matches the DNA end more closely, so the J call is doubtful. This CDR3 is 15 amino acids long. Germline CDR1 MNHEY, CDR2 SMNVEV (reference sequence). The CDR3 reads CASSWGSGPRGEQYF. In nucleotides, the CDR3 is TGTGCCAGCAGTTGGGGTAGTGGGCCCCGCGGCGAGCAGTACTTC.

The rearrangement uses TRBV7-8 and TRBJ2-5; TRBD1 matches at 7 bases. This CDR3 region has 15 residues. Trimming at V came to 5 bases and at J to 7 bases, leaving 13 bases not matched to a gene. Germline V CDR1 and CDR2: SGHVS, FQNEAQ. CDR3 protein: CASSTSRQGPATQYF. The CDR3 nucleotides are TGTGCCAGCAGCACCTCCCGACAGGGTCCGGCGACCCAGTACTTC.

The V and J genes are TRBV27 and TRBJ1-1; D unresolved. The CDR3 contains 15 residues. V was shortened by 2 bases and J by 8 bases, with 18 bases between the two germline ends. Germline V gene lookup returns CDR1 MNHEY and CDR2 SMNVEV (reference sequence). The DNA for the CDR3 is TGTGCCAGCAGTTTAACATACCGGGGTCCCCTGGAAGCTTTCTTT. It encodes CASSLTYRGPLEAFF.

The genes are TRBV6-5 and TRBJ2-2, with TRBD1 as a possible D gene (6 bases). The CDR3 covers 14 residues. Germline CDR1 and CDR2: MNHEY and SVGAGI. V gave up 6 bases and J gave up 1 base, with 9 bases separating them. This chain's CDR3 is CASREQGNTGELFF. CDR3 in DNA: TGTGCCAGCAGAGAACAGGGGAACACCGGGGAGCTGTTTTTT.

V is TRBV12-5 and J is TRBJ2-3; D is possibly TRBD2 (5 bases). The CDR3 loop spans 15 amino acids. Germline values: CDR1 LGHNT, CDR2 FRNRAP. The V end lost 1 base, the J end lost 0 bases, and 8 bases lay between the germline ends. CDR3 loop: CASGLELGSTDTQYF. As DNA, the CDR3 is TGTGCTAGTGGTTTGGAACTAGGAAGCACAGATACGCAGTATTTT.

J is TRBJ2-3 and V is TRBV11-2; 7 bases fit TRBD2. V gave up 5 bases and J gave up 0 bases; unmatched junction bases: 11. CDR1 is SGHAT and CDR2 is FQNNGV in the germline V gene. CDR3 size: 17 residues. In nucleotides, the CDR3 is TGTGCCAGCAGCAGGAGCCCACTAGCGAGTAGCACAGATACGCAGTATTTT. Translating it yields CASSRSPLASSTDTQYF.

In its sample, this clone was seen once. This chain connects TRBV9 to TRBJ2-2; TRBD2 matches at 10 bases. V was clipped by 4 bases and J by 3 bases; unmatched bases: 6. The CDR3 is 16 residues long. Germline-derived CDR1 and CDR2 are SGDLS and YYNGEE. The CDR3: CASSPRTSGYTGELFF. Written as DNA, the CDR3 is TGTGCCAGCAGCCCTCGGACTAGCGGCTACACCGGGGAGCTGTTTTTT.

V usage is TRBV2 and J usage is TRBJ2-7; 12 bases map to TRBD2. This CDR3 contains 14 residues. Germline loops: CDR1 SNHLY, CDR2 FYNNEI. V lost 8 bases and J lost 3; bases outside the gene matches: 5. CDR3 in amino acids: CASLRTSGNYEQYF. CDR3 bases: TGTGCCAGCCTAAGGACTAGCGGGAACTACGAGCAGTACTTC.

This clone was observed once. J is TRBJ2-1 and V is TRBV29-1; D not resolved. This CDR3 comprises 15 residues. Germline CDR1 reads SQVTM; CDR2 reads ANQGSEA. V was cut by 2 bases and J by 3 bases, with 14 bases left in between. CDR3: CSVEWMTKDYNEQFF. CDR3 nucleotide sequence: TGCAGCGTTGAATGGATGACCAAGGACTACAATGAGCAGTTCTTC.

The chain carries TRBV4-1 and TRBJ2-1; unclear D gene. The CDR3 is 14 amino acids. CDR1 is MGHRA, CDR2 YSYEKL, per germline. Trimming took off 0 bases at V and 8 bases at J, with 11 bases between the two ends. CDR3 residues: CASSQETYLHEQFF. Written as DNA, the CDR3 is TGCGCCAGCAGCCAAGAGACGTACCTACATGAGCAGTTCTTC.

The chain combines TRBV10-3 with TRBJ2-7; D is unresolved. The germline V gene encodes CDR1 ENHRY and CDR2 SYGVKD. Trimming took off 7 bases at V and 7 bases at J, with 17 bases between the two ends. This CDR3 is built from 13 residues. The CDR3 nucleotides are TGTGCCATCATCTCCGGAACCCTCTTAGAGCAGTACTTC. This gives the protein CAIISGTLLEQYF.

The chain links TRBV6-1 to TRBJ2-1; weak D call: TRBD2 (5 bases). Trimming removed 7 bases from V and 7 bases from J, with 20 bases in between. The CDR3 sequence is 15 residues long. Per the germline V gene, CDR1 is MNHNS and CDR2 is SASEGT. CDR3 sequence reads: CASIEDLVGGNEQFF. As DNA, the CDR3 is TGTGCCAGCATTGAGGACTTAGTGGGCGGGAATGAGCAGTTCTTC.

In this sample, this clone turned up once. This sequence joins TRBV25-1 and TRBJ1-1; weak D call: TRBD1 (5 bases). The CDR3 totals 14 residues. V dropped 4 bases and J dropped 1 base, with 10 bases sitting between them. Germline lookup yields CDR1 MGHDK and CDR2 SYGVNS. The CDR3 sequence: CASSGGTRNTEAFF. The DNA for the CDR3 is TGTGCCAGCAGTGGGGGGACGCGGAACACTGAAGCTTTCTTT.

This chain joins TRBV5-1 and TRBJ2-7; no definite D call. V lost 4 bases and J lost 3, with 14 bases in between. The CDR3 sequence is 14 residues long. The germline V gene has CDR1 SGHRS and CDR2 YFSETQ. The CDR3 coding sequence is TGCGCCAGCAGCCCTTCGTCGGGTGACTACGAGCAGTACTTC. Its protein product is CASSPSSGDYEQYF.

The count of this clone is one. The chain carries TRBV28 and TRBJ2-1, with D perhaps assigned TRBD1 or TRBD2 (5 bases each). Germline CDR1 reads MDHEN; CDR2 reads SYDVKM. Trimming removed 6 bases from V and 1 base from J, with 13 bases in between. This CDR3 is built from 15 residues. In DNA form, the CDR3 reads TGTGCCAGCAGCCCGTGGGACGGATCCTACAATGAGCAGTTCTTC. Protein product: CASSPWDGSYNEQFF.

The sample holds one count of this clone. The chain uses TRBV28 and TRBJ1-2; 9 nucleotides line up with TRBD1. The V and J ends lost 4 bases and 2 bases, in that order; junction bases with no gene match: 2. The germline gives CDR1 MDHEN, CDR2 SYDVKM. The CDR3 has 14 residues. The CDR3 loop reads CASSSGTGNYGYTF. CDR3 DNA sequence: TGTGCCAGCAGTTCCGGGACAGGGAACTATGGCTACACCTTC.

The chain is built from TRBV14 and TRBJ1-1; 7 bases map to TRBD1. Germline V gives CDR1 SGHDN, CDR2 FVKESK. Trimming took 4 bases from V and 0 from J; bases not matched to a gene: 2. This CDR3 spans 14 amino acids. The CDR3 DNA sequence: TGTGCCAGCAGCCCCAGGGGGATGAACACTGAAGCTTTCTTT. Protein product: CASSPRGMNTEAFF.

V and J are TRBV6-5 and TRBJ1-1; 7 bases are a match to TRBD1. Trimming removed 4 bases from V and 4 bases from J; junction bases left unmatched: 9. The CDR3 has 15 residues. The germline CDR1 and CDR2 sequences are MNHEY and SVGAGI. CDR3 residues: CASSSTGVRGTEAFF. Here the CDR3 DNA reads TGTGCCAGCAGTTCTACAGGGGTCCGGGGCACTGAAGCTTTCTTT.

The chain combines TRBV9 with TRBJ2-7; 9 nucleotides line up with TRBD1. This CDR3 has 14 residues. Germline V gene sequence: CDR1 SGDLS, CDR2 YYNGEE. V lost 0 bases to trimming and J lost 2 bases; unmatched junction nucleotides: 0. The CDR3 DNA reads TGTGCCAGCAGCGTAGGGACAGGGGCCTACGAGCAGTACTTC. It specifies CASSVGTGAYEQYF.

A single count supports this clone. The rearrangement joins TRBV29-1 to TRBJ2-1; 11 bases match TRBD2. With V trimmed by 5 bases and J by 7 bases, 4 bases remained unmatched. Germline V gives CDR1 SQVTM, CDR2 ANQGSEA. This CDR3 region has 13 residues. The CDR3 sequence is CSVQLAGANEQFF. CDR3 sequence (DNA): TGCAGCGTTCAACTAGCGGGAGCGAATGAGCAGTTCTTC.